Listed below are T cell receptor beta chains from one sample, sequenced in a study of T cells expressing NK-cell markers. From its re-call of the 5' RACE reads, TCRdb lists each CDR3 protein once, without DNA. The sample's table shows some 280,000 distinct CDR3 sequences. Sequences were obtained from blood T cells: a sorted CD56 or NKG2C T cell subset, CD4+ or CD8+ T cells, or bulk PBMC T cells (not recorded which). Source of these receptors: a man between 18 and 35 years old in good health. The CDR3 runs from the conserved cysteine through the conserved F or W.

V: TRBV2
J: TRBJ2-1
CDR3: CASRRGTSGKNEQFF

V: TRBV12-3/TRBV12-4
J: TRBJ2-7
CDR3: CASRPDWTKPYEQYF

V: TRBV7-2
J: TRBJ1-3
CDR3: CASSLVNRATSGNTIYF

V: TRBV7-8
J: TRBJ2-5
CDR3: CASLAGVEQETQYF

V: TRBV5-6
J: TRBJ2-1
CDR3: CASSSLGQGTGNEQFF

V: TRBV30
J: TRBJ2-3
CDR3: CALGRGASTDTQYF

V: TRBV20-1
J: TRBJ2-2
CDR3: CSASPLGRSGRMFGGELFF

V: TRBV7-2
J: TRBJ2-1
CDR3: CASSFVRGGNEQFF

V: TRBV7-9
J: TRBJ2-1
CDR3: CASRKGQAAAENEQFF

V: TRBV20-1
J: TRBJ2-2
CDR3: CSARDAARAPDTGELFF

V: TRBV7-2
J: TRBJ2-1
CDR3: CASRSGQHNEQFF

V: TRBV12-3/TRBV12-4
J: TRBJ2-1
CDR3: CASSLTTPEFF

V: TRBV20-1
J: TRBJ2-5
CDR3: CSAIRRMLAETQYF

V: TRBV11-2
J: TRBJ2-4
CDR3: CASSNGLKNIQYF

V: TRBV29-1
J: TRBJ2-2
CDR3: CSIYLMAGDNTGELFF

V: TRBV3-1
J: TRBJ1-4
CDR3: CASSQDIAGSGKLFF